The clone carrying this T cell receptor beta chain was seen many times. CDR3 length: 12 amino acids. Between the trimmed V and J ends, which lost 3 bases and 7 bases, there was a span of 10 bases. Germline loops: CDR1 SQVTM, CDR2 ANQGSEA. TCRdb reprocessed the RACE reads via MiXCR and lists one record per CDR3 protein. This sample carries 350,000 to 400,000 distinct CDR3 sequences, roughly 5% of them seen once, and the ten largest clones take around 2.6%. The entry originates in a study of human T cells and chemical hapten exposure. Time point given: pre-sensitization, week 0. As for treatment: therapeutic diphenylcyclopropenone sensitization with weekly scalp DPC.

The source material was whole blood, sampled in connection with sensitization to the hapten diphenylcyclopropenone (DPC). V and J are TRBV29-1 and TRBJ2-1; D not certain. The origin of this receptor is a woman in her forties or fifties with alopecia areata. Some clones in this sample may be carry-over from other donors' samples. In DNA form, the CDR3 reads TGCAGCGTTGATAAGGGAATTAATGAGCAGTTCTTC. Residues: CSVDKGINEQFF.